A single sample gave rise to the 20 T cell receptor beta chains below, sequenced in a study of blood T cell repertoires in COVID-19. Produced via immunoSEQ multiplex PCR; TCRdb's table is partial and in-frame only. The data contain about 190,000 clones, 70% to 90% of them singletons. The sequenced sample was peripheral blood. These receptors all come from a woman aged 40 to 50 who had recovered from COVID-19.

This clone has just one count. J is TRBJ1-2 and V is TRBV28, with TRBD1 identical over 9 bases. The germline gives CDR1 MDHEN, CDR2 SYDVKM. The CDR3 is 14 residues long. The junction had 6 bases not matched to a gene; V was cut back by 4 bases and J by 6 bases. The CDR3 nucleotides are TGTGCCAGCAGTTACAACAGGGGGCTAGATGGCTACACCTTC. Translation: CASSYNRGLDGYTF.

V is TRBV30 and J is TRBJ2-7, with 7 bases that match TRBD1. The germline gives CDR1 GTSNPN, CDR2 SVGIG (reference sequence). V dropped 3 bases and J dropped 2; count of bases not matched to a gene: 7. This CDR3 has 14 amino acids. CDR3 bases: TGTGCCTGGAGCCTAGGACAGGTACCCTACGAGCAGTACTTC. This sequence encodes CAWSLGQVPYEQYF.

The chain joins TRBV19 to TRBJ1-5; a possible D gene is TRBD1 (6 bases). Looked up from germline, CDR1 is LNHDA and CDR2 is SQIVND (reference sequence). This CDR3 has 15 residues. V gave up 3 bases and J gave up 7 bases, with 16 bases separating them. The CDR3 DNA is TGTGCCAGTAGTATCACCGGGACACCTGGCCAGCCCCAGCATTTT. Its translation is CASSITGTPGQPQHF.

The chain links TRBV7-9 to TRBJ2-2; 7 bases match TRBD1. This CDR3 spans 17 amino acids. V was pared by 6 bases and J by 6 bases, with 16 bases of the junction left unmatched. Germline CDR1 SEHNR, CDR2 FQNEAQ (reference sequence). CDR3 sequence (DNA): TGTGCCAGCAGGTTCACCCTTGTTCAGGGGGAAGCCGGGGAGCTGTTTTTT. Protein product: CASRFTLVQGEAGELFF.

This chain uses TRBV5-6 with TRBJ2-5, with 8 nucleotides matching TRBD2. This CDR3 has 15 amino acids. In germline, CDR1 is SGHDT, CDR2 YYEEEE. The V gene end was trimmed by 6 bases and the J gene end by 5 bases; junction bases not matched to a gene: 12. The CDR3 coding sequence is TGTGCCAGCAACAAACGGGGGGGGCGCGGGGAGACCCAGTACTTC. Translation gives CASNKRGGRGETQYF.

The chain couples TRBV3-1 (or the pseudogene TRBV3-2) to TRBJ2-7, with D unresolved. Germline CDR1 and CDR2: LGHDT and YNNKEL (reference sequence). Trimming took 0 bases from V and 2 from J, leaving 14 bases between them. CDR3 length: 16 amino acids. The CDR3 DNA sequence: TGTGCCAGCAGCCAAGAGTTCTCGCAACTGGCCTACGAGCAGTACTTC. This translates into CASSQEFSQLAYEQYF.

This chain links TRBV28 with TRBJ1-2, with 8 bases that match TRBD1. In germline, CDR1 is MDHEN, CDR2 SYDVKM. V was pared by 3 bases and J by 2 bases, with 8 bases of the junction left unmatched. The CDR3 is made up of 16 amino acids. The CDR3 loop reads CASSFSSGGLNYGYTF. DNA for the CDR3: TGTGCCAGCAGTTTTAGTTCAGGGGGCCTCAACTATGGCTACACCTTC.

The V call is TRBV9, the J call TRBJ2-7; 8 bases fit TRBD2. The CDR3 is made up of 16 amino acids. V lost 0 bases to trimming and J lost 6 bases; unmatched junction nucleotides: 11. CDR1 and CDR2 (germline): SGDLS, YYNGEE. The CDR3 DNA reads as TGTGCCAGCAGCGTAGACGGGAGGGCCCATAGAGGCGAGCAGTACTTC. Translated: CASSVDGRAHRGEQYF.

V gene TRBV12-3 or TRBV12-4 combines with J gene TRBJ1-2; 7 nucleotides line up with TRBD1. The CDR3 runs 13 residues. V was pared by 6 bases and J by 4 bases, with 5 bases of the junction left unmatched. CDR3 nucleotide sequence: TGTGCCAGCAGAGGACAGGCATTCTATGGCTACACCTTC. Protein sequence: CASRGQAFYGYTF.

The J gene is TRBJ1-2, the V gene TRBV2; 7 nucleotides match TRBD1. This CDR3 is built from 14 residues. From germline, CDR1 is SNHLY and CDR2 FYNNEI. V lost 0 bases to trimming and J lost 4 bases; unmatched junction nucleotides: 2. In DNA, the CDR3 is TGTGCCAGCAGTGAAGCCCCAGGGGGCTATGGCTACACCTTC. Its translation is CASSEAPGGYGYTF.

The J gene is TRBJ1-2, the V gene TRBV7-9; no firm D call. Trimming removed 8 bases from V and 6 bases from J, with 16 bases in between. CDR1 is SEHNR, CDR2 FQNEAQ, per germline (reference sequence). The CDR3 covers 13 residues. The CDR3 nucleotides read TGTGCCAGCGGCCCCGTGGAGGCGCATGGCTACACCTTC. Encoded protein: CASGPVEAHGYTF.

The V call is TRBV18, the J call TRBJ2-3; 7 positions agree with TRBD2. The CDR3 contains 17 residues. In germline, CDR1 is KGHSH, CDR2 LQKENI. Trimming took 2 bases from V and 0 from J; bases not matched to a gene: 8. CDR3 coding DNA: TGTGCCAGCTCACCAATAAGCGGGACCTCTAGCACAGATACGCAGTATTTT. Its protein is CASSPISGTSSTDTQYF.

This chain uses TRBV19 with TRBJ1-1, with D perhaps matching TRBD1 (6 bases). The germline gives CDR1 LNHDA, CDR2 SQIVND (reference sequence). Trimming took 10 bases from V and 5 from J, leaving 17 bases between them. The CDR3 sequence is 13 residues long. In DNA, the CDR3 is TGTGCCACAAAGGGGGTCCTCGAAACTGAAGCTTTCTTT. It codes for CATKGVLETEAFF.

The chain combines TRBV6-5 with TRBJ1-2; no firm D call. The V end was cut by 7 bases, the J end by 0 bases, with 15 bases between. The CDR3 has 15 residues. CDR1 MNHEY and CDR2 SVGAGI come from the germline V gene. The CDR3 reads CASNVAALANYGYTF. DNA of the CDR3: TGTGCCAGCAATGTGGCGGCACTAGCTAACTATGGCTACACCTTC.

V gene TRBV19 combines with J gene TRBJ1-1; D is unclear. Germline V gene lookup returns CDR1 LNHDA and CDR2 SQIVND (reference sequence). Trimming stripped 7 bases from V and 7 bases from J, with 22 bases between. This CDR3 is built from 15 residues. The CDR3 sequence is CASTYRTGRVGEAFF. The CDR3 region has the DNA TGTGCCAGTACCTACCGGACGGGGAGGGTCGGTGAAGCTTTCTTT.

This chain joins TRBV7-8 and TRBJ1-2, with D perhaps matching TRBD1 (5 bases). The CDR3 covers 15 residues. Looked up from germline, CDR1 is SGHVS and CDR2 is FQNEAQ. Trimming stripped 2 bases from V and 4 bases from J, with 14 bases between. CDR3 bases: TGTGCCAGCAGCTTACGCTTAGGGGTATTCTATGGCTACACCTTC. Its protein is CASSLRLGVFYGYTF. The whole variable domain, filled in from reference TRBV7-8 and TRBJ1-2, reads GAGVSQSPRYKVAKRGQDVALRCDPISGHVSLFWYQQALGQGPEFLTYFQNEAQLDKSGLPSDRFFAERPEGSVSTLKIQRTQQEDSAVYLCASSLRLGVFYGYTFGSGTRLTVV.

The chain joins TRBV23-1 to TRBJ2-1; 9 nucleotides line up with TRBD1. TRBV23-1 is treated as an ORF (open reading frame) with a function not yet certain. CDR3 length: 15 amino acids. V lost 8 bases and J lost 2; bases outside the gene matches: 7. In DNA, the CDR3 is TGCGCCAGCCTTAGGGGGGACAGGGCCTACAATGAGCAGTTCTTC. Its translation is CASLRGDRAYNEQFF.

The CDR3 coding sequence is TGTGCCAGCAGCCAAGAACAGGCCCCCAGGCATTCACCCCTCCACTTT. This codes for CASSQEQAPRHSPLHF. The chain links TRBV4-2 to TRBJ1-6; a possible D gene is TRBD1 (5 bases). The CDR3 contains 16 residues. Looked up from germline, CDR1 is LGHNA and CDR2 is YNFKEQ. Trimming removed 0 bases from V and 8 bases from J, with 14 bases in between.

This clone was recorded only once. This sequence joins TRBV27 and TRBJ1-5; possible D gene TRBD1, 6 bases. The ends were cut back, 2 bases at V and 0 bases at J, with 8 bases in the middle. CDR3 length: 15 amino acids. CDR1 MNHEY and CDR2 SMNVEV come from the germline V gene (reference sequence). The CDR3 DNA reads as TGTGCCAGCAGTTTAACGGACAGTAGCAATCAGCCCCAGCATTTT. Amino acids: CASSLTDSSNQPQHF.

The rearrangement joins TRBV28 to TRBJ1-5; no clear D. Trimming stripped 2 bases from V and 0 bases from J, with 8 bases between. Germline CDR1 reads MDHEN; CDR2 reads SYDVKM. This CDR3 is 15 amino acids long. The CDR3 is CASSLNSYSNQPQHF. The CDR3 DNA reads TGTGCCAGCAGTTTAAACAGCTATAGCAATCAGCCCCAGCATTTT.